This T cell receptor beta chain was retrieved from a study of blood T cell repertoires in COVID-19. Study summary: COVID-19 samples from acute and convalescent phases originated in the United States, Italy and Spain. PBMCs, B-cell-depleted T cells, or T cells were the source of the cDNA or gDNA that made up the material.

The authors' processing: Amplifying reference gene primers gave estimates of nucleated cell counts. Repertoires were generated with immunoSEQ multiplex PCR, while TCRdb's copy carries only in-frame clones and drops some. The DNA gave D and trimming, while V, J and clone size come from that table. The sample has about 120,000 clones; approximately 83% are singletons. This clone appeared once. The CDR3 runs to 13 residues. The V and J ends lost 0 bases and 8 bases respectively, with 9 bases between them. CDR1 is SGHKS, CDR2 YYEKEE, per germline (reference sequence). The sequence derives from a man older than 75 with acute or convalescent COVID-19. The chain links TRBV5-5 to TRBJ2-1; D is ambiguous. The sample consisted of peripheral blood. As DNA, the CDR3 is TGTGCCAGCAGCTTGGTGACTGCCCATGAGCAGTTCTTC. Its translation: CASSLVTAHEQFF.